These 17 T cell receptor beta chains came from one sample sequenced in a study of blood T cell repertoires in COVID-19. Some clones are missing from TCRdb's copy, which holds only in-frame ones; the method was immunoSEQ multiplex PCR. This sample has some 430,000 clones, with 90% found just once. Sequenced input: PBMCs or T cells enriched from blood (not recorded which). These receptors came from a man in his late teens or twenties who had recovered from COVID-19.

CDR3 nucleotide sequence: TGTGCCAGCAGCGTAGGGTCAGGCGGGGGCTACACCTTC. As protein: CASSVGSGGGYTF. The chain recombines TRBV9 with TRBJ1-2; D not certain. This CDR3 region has 13 residues. Looked up from germline, CDR1 is SGDLS and CDR2 is YYNGEE. V dropped 0 bases and J dropped 8 bases, with 11 bases sitting between them. The full variable domain, in which reference TRBV9 and TRBJ1-2 provide the parts outside the CDR3, is DSGVTQTPKHLITATGQRVTLRCSPRSGDLSVYWYQQSLDQGLQFLIQYYNGEERAKGNILERFSAQQFPDLHSELNLSSLELGDSALYFCASSVGSGGGYTFGSGTRLTVV.

Of note for this clone: The sample carries other DNA sequences with the same CDR3. The chain combines TRBV7-2 with TRBJ2-4; 12 bases line up with TRBD1. Germline-derived CDR1 and CDR2 are SGHTA and FQGNSA. The CDR3 contains 14 residues. V was pared by 5 bases and J by 8 bases, with 4 bases of the junction left unmatched. CDR3 sequence reads: CASSPGQGAYIQYF. The CDR3 DNA sequence: TGTGCCAGCAGCCCGGGACAGGGGGCGTACATTCAGTACTTC. Together with reference TRBV7-2 and TRBJ2-4, the CDR3 gives the full variable domain: GAGVSQSPSNKVTEKGKDVELRCDPISGHTALYWYRQSLGQGLEFLIYFQGNSAPDKSGLPSDRFSAERTGGSVSTLTIQRTQQEDSAVYLCASSPGQGAYIQYFGAGTRLSVL.

The chain has TRBV5-6 and TRBJ1-6; 11 bases line up with TRBD1. CDR1 and CDR2 (germline): SGHDT, YYEEEE. The CDR3 is 15 residues long. Trimming took 4 bases from V and 7 from J; bases not matched to a gene: 4. CDR3 sequence (DNA): TGTGCCAGCAGCCTGGGGACAGGGGGAAATTCACCCCTCCACTTT. Amino acid sequence: CASSLGTGGNSPLHF.

The V call is TRBV11-2, the J call TRBJ1-6; maybe TRBD1 (5 bases). The V and J ends lost 1 base and 7 bases respectively, with 11 bases between them. The CDR3 has 15 residues. The germline gives CDR1 SGHAT, CDR2 FQNNGV. The chain's CDR3 is CASSLGGGKNSPLHF. The CDR3 coding sequence is TGTGCCAGCAGCTTAGGCGGGGGGAAGAATTCACCCCTCCACTTT.

This sequence joins TRBV7-2 and TRBJ1-2; 8 nucleotides agree with TRBD1. The CDR3 is 16 residues long. Looked up from germline, CDR1 is SGHTA and CDR2 is FQGNSA. The V and J ends lost 5 bases and 7 bases, in that order; junction bases with no gene match: 15. The CDR3 region is CASSPRRAGGTGGYTF. The CDR3 DNA sequence: TGTGCCAGCAGCCCCAGAAGGGCAGGGGGCACCGGTGGCTACACCTTC.

The chain uses TRBV5-6 and TRBJ2-7, with TRBD1 matching 7 bases. CDR1 SGHDT and CDR2 YYEEEE come from the germline V gene. With V trimmed by 4 bases and J by 6 bases, 13 bases remained unmatched. This CDR3 is 15 amino acids long. CDR3 residues: CASSRYRGPGTEQYF. CDR3 DNA sequence: TGTGCCAGCAGCCGCTACAGGGGTCCGGGAACCGAGCAGTACTTC.

V is TRBV19 and J is TRBJ1-1, with D perhaps TRBD1 (6 bases). V lost 7 bases, J lost 5 bases, and 11 bases lay in between. Per germline, CDR1 LNHDA and CDR2 SQIVND (reference sequence). The CDR3 sequence is 12 residues long. This chain's CDR3 is CASNKGETEAFF. In DNA, the CDR3 is TGTGCCAGTAATAAGGGGGAAACTGAAGCTTTCTTT.

The rearrangement uses TRBV14 and TRBJ1-5; 8 bases fit TRBD1. Germline trimming cut 0 bases from V and 5 bases from J; bases unmatched to any gene: 3. Per germline, CDR1 SGHDN and CDR2 FVKESK. The CDR3 length is 15 residues. The CDR3 region is CASSQEQGADQPQHF. CDR3 DNA sequence: TGTGCCAGCAGCCAAGAGCAGGGGGCGGATCAGCCCCAGCATTTT.

This clone has just one count. The V and J genes are TRBV6-1 and TRBJ2-7, with D maybe TRBD1 (6 bases). Germline V gene lookup returns CDR1 MNHNS and CDR2 SASEGT. The CDR3 totals 15 residues. Trimming removed 2 bases at V and 1 base at J, with 12 bases between. The CDR3: CASSEIAGQSYEQYF. In nucleotides, the CDR3 is TGTGCCAGCAGTGAAATAGCCGGACAGTCCTACGAGCAGTACTTC.

The rearrangement joins TRBV10-3 to TRBJ2-5; 9 positions match TRBD2. The V gene end was trimmed by 4 bases and the J gene end by 2 bases; junction bases not matched to a gene: 2. This CDR3 spans 14 amino acids. Germline V gives CDR1 ENHRY, CDR2 SYGVKD. The CDR3 is CAISVSGRQETQYF. In DNA form, the CDR3 reads TGTGCCATCAGTGTTAGCGGGAGACAAGAGACCCAGTACTTC.

This chain joins TRBV15 and TRBJ1-2; 7 positions match TRBD1. Looked up from germline, CDR1 is LNHNV and CDR2 is YYDKDF (reference sequence). The CDR3 totals 15 residues. V lost 4 bases, J lost 1 base, and 6 bases stayed unmatched. The DNA of the CDR3 is TGTGCCACCAGCAAATATGACAGGGTTAACTATGGCTACACCTTC. Amino acids: CATSKYDRVNYGYTF.

V gene TRBV2 combines with J gene TRBJ2-2; TRBD1 might be the D (5 bases). Looked up from germline, CDR1 is SNHLY and CDR2 is FYNNEI. This CDR3 has 16 residues. V lost 5 bases to trimming and J lost 7 bases, with 20 bases between them. The DNA for the CDR3 is TGTGCCAGCAGTAATACCCAGGGATTTGTAGTCGGGGAGCTGTTTTTT. It specifies CASSNTQGFVVGELFF.

About this clone itself: The same CDR3 arises from other DNA sequences in this sample as well. This chain joins TRBV29-1 and TRBJ1-1; D uncertain. Looked up from germline, CDR1 is SQVTM and CDR2 is ANQGSEA. The CDR3 runs to 11 residues. V dropped 1 base and J dropped 8 bases, with 8 bases sitting between them. CDR3 coding DNA: TGCAGCGTTGAAGGACCGACAGAAGCTTTCTTT. This codes for CSVEGPTEAFF.

This clone appeared many times. Other DNA sequences from this sample encode an identical CDR3 as well. The chain recombines TRBV11-3 with TRBJ1-1; D is uncertain. The V end was cut by 4 bases, the J end by 3 bases, with 6 bases between. Per germline, CDR1 SGHNT and CDR2 YENEEA. The CDR3 covers 12 residues. DNA for the CDR3: TGTGCCAGCAGCTCTCCCTACACTGAAGCTTTCTTT. Its protein is CASSSPYTEAFF.

This clone appeared a single time. This chain links TRBV7-9 with TRBJ2-7; TRBD1 matches 7 bases. V lost 1 base to trimming and J lost 3 bases; unmatched junction nucleotides: 9. The CDR3 runs to 16 residues. Germline CDR1 is SEHNR and CDR2 is FQNEAQ (reference sequence). CDR3 amino acids: CASSLGPRGQNYEQYF. The DNA for the CDR3 is TGTGCCAGCAGCTTAGGCCCTAGGGGACAGAACTACGAGCAGTACTTC. Drawing the rest from reference TRBV7-9 and TRBJ2-7, the complete variable domain is DTGVSQNPRHKITKRGQNVTFRCDPISEHNRLYWYRQTLGQGPEFLTYFQNEAQLEKSRLLSDRFSAERPKGSFSTLEIQRTEQGDSAMYLCASSLGPRGQNYEQYFGPGTRLTVT.

This rearrangement joins TRBV2 to TRBJ2-2; TRBD1 is a possible D gene (5 bases). Germline CDR1 SNHLY, CDR2 FYNNEI. The CDR3 consists of 15 residues. V lost 0 bases and J 6 bases, leaving 11 bases between the germline ends. The CDR3 is CASSEAQVWAGELFF. In DNA, the CDR3 is TGTGCCAGCAGTGAAGCACAGGTTTGGGCCGGGGAGCTGTTTTTT.

In its sample, this clone was seen once. The chain uses TRBV6-1 and TRBJ2-7, with D uncertain. The germline CDR1 and CDR2 sequences are MNHNS and SASEGT. V was clipped by 3 bases and J by 3 bases, with 6 bases between them. CDR3 length equals 12 residues. This chain's CDR3 is CASSDISYEQYF. The CDR3 nucleotides are TGTGCCAGCAGTGACATCAGCTACGAGCAGTACTTC.